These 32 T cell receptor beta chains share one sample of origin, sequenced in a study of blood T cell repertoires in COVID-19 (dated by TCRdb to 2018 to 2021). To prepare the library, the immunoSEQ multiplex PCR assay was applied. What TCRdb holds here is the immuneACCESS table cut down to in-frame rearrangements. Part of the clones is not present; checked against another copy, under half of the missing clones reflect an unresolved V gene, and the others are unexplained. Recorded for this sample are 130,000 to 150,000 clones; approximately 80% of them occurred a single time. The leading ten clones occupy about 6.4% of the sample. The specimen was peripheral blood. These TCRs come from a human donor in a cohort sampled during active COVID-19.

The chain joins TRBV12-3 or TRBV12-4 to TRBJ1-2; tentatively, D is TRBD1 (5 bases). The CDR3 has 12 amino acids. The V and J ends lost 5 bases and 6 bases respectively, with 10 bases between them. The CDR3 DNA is TGTGCCAGCAGTATACAGGCTGATGGCTACACCTTC. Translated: CASSIQADGYTF.

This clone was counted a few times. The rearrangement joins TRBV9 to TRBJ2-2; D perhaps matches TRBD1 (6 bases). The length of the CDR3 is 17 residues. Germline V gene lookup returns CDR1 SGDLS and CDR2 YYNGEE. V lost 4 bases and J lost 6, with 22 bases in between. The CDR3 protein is CASSPRLFRGAAGELFF. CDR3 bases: TGTGCCAGCAGCCCCCGCCTGTTCAGGGGCGCTGCCGGGGAGCTGTTTTTT.

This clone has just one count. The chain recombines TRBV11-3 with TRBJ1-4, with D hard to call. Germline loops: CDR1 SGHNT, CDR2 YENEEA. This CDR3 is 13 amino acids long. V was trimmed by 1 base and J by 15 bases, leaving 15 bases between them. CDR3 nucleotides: TGTGCCAGCAGCTTAGGTCTCGGCAGTACTATGTTTTTT. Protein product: CASSLGLGSTMFF.

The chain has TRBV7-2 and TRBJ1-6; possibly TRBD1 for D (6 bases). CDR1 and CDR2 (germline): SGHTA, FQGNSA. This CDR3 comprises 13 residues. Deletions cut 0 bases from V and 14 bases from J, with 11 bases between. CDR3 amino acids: CASSLATTGALHF. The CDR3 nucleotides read TGTGCCAGCAGCTTAGCTACGACAGGAGCCCTCCACTTT.

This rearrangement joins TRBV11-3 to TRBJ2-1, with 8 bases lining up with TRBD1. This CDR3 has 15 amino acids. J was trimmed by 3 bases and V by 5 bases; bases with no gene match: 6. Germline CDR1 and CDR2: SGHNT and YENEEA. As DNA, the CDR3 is TGTGCCAGCAGCCAAAGGACAGGGTTCTACAATGAGCAGTTCTTC. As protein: CASSQRTGFYNEQFF.

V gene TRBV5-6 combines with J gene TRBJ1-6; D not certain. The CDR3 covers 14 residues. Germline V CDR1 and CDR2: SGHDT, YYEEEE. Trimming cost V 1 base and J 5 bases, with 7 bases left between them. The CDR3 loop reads CASSLKQNNSPLHF. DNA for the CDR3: TGTGCCAGCAGCTTGAAACAGAATAATTCACCCCTCCACTTT.

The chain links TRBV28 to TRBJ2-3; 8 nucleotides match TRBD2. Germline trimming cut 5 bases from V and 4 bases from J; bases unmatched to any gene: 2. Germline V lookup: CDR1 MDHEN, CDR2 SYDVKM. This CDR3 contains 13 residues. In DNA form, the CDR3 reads TGTGCCAGCAGTCCCGGGGGGGCAGATACGCAGTATTTT. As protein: CASSPGGADTQYF. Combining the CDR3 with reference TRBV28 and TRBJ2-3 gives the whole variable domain DVKVTQSSRYLVKRTGEKVFLECVQDMDHENMFWYRQDPGLGLRLIYFSYDVKMKEKGDIPEGYSVSREKKERFSLILESASTNQTSMYLCASSPGGADTQYFGPGTRLTVL.

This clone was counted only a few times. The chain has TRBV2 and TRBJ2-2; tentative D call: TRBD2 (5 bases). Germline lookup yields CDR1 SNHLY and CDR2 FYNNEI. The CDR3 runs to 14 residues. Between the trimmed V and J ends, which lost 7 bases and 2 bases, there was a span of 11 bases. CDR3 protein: CASKELDNTGELFF. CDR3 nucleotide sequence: TGTGCCAGCAAAGAACTAGATAACACCGGGGAGCTGTTTTTT.

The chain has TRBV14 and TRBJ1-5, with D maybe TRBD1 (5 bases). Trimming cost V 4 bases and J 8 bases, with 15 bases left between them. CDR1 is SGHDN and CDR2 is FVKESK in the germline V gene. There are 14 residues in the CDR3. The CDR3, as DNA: TGTGCCAGCAGCCGTCAGGGTGGAGGGGAGCCCCAGCATTTT. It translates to CASSRQGGGEPQHF.

This chain's CDR3 is CASRARRRGLDTQYF. The CDR3 DNA reads as TGTGCCAGCAGGGCCCGTCGCAGGGGGTTAGATACGCAGTATTTT. The J gene is TRBJ2-3, the V gene TRBV6-5, with 7 bases lining up with TRBD1. CDR1 is MNHEY, CDR2 SVGAGI, per germline. With 6 bases clipped from V and 5 bases from J, the junction kept 11 bases outside the gene matches. The CDR3 runs to 15 residues.

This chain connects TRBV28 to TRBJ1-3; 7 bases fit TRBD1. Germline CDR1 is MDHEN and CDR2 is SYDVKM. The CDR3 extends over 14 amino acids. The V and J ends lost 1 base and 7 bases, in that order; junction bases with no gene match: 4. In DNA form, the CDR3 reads TGTGCCAGCAGTTTATCGGGGACAGCCAACACCATATATTTT. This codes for CASSLSGTANTIYF.

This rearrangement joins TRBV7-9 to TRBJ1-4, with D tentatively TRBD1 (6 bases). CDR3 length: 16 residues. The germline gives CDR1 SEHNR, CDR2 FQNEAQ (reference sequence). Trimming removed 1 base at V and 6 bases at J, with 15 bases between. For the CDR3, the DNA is TGTGCCAGCAGCTTAGATCGCACAGGGTGGGATGAAAAACTGTTTTTT. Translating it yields CASSLDRTGWDEKLFF.

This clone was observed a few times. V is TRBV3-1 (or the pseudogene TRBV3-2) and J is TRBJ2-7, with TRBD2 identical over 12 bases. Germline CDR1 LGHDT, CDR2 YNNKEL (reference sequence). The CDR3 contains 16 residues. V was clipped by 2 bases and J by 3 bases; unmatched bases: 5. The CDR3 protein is CASSQRASGGGYEQYF. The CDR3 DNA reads TGTGCCAGCAGCCAACGGGCTAGCGGGGGGGGCTACGAGCAGTACTTC.

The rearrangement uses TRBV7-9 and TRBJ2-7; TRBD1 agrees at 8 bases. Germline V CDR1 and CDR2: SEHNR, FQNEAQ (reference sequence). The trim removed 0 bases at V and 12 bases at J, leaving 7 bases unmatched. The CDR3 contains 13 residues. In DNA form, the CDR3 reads TGTGCCAGCAGCTTAGCGGGACAGGTTGAACCGTACTTC. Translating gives CASSLAGQVEPYF.

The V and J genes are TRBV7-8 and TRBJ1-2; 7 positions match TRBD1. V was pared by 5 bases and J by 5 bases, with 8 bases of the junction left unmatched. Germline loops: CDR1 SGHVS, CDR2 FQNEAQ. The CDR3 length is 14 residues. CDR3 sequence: CASSRRDRSYGYTF. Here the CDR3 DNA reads TGTGCCAGCAGCCGCCGGGACAGATCTTATGGCTACACCTTC.

In DNA, the CDR3 is TGCGCCAGCAGCTCCCAGGGAGCGGGGGGCTTTCGCGAGCAGTACTTC. It encodes CASSSQGAGGFREQYF. This chain joins TRBV5-1 and TRBJ2-7; the match to TRBD2 covers 9 bases. V lost 3 bases and J lost 6; bases outside the gene matches: 13. Germline lookup yields CDR1 SGHRS and CDR2 YFSETQ. The CDR3 contains 16 residues.

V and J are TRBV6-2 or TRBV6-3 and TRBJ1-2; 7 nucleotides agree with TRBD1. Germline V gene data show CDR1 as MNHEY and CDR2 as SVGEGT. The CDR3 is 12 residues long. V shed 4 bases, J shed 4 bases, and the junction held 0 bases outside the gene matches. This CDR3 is CASSSGGYGYTF. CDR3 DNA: TGTGCCAGCAGTTCAGGGGGCTATGGCTACACCTTC.

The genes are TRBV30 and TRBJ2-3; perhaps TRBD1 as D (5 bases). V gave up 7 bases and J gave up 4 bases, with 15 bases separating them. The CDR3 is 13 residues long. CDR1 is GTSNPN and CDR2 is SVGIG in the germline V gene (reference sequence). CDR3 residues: CASADTNSDTQYF. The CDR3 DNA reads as TGTGCCTCCGCGGACACCAATTCAGATACGCAGTATTTT.

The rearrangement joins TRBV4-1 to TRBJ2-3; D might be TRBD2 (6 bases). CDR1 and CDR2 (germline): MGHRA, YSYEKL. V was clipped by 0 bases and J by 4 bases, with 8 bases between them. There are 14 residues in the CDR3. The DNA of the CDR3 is TGCGCCAGCAGCCAAGAGGGACTTGCAGATACGCAGTATTTT. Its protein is CASSQEGLADTQYF.

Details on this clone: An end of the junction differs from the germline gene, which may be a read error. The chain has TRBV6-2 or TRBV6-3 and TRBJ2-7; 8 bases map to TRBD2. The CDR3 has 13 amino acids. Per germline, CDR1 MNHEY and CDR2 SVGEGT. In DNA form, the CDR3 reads TGTGCCAGCAGTTACCGGGGACTAGGAGAGGTTATCTTC. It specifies CASSYRGLGEVIF.

CDR3 DNA sequence: TGCGCCAGCAGCTTAGACAGGGTGGGCAATGAGCAGTTCTTC. Its protein product is CASSLDRVGNEQFF. The chain is built from TRBV5-1 and TRBJ2-1; 7 positions agree with TRBD1. The junction had 5 bases not matched to a gene; V was cut back by 2 bases and J by 6 bases. The CDR3 consists of 14 residues. Germline V CDR1 and CDR2: SGHRS, YFSETQ. Based on the CDR3 plus reference TRBV5-1 and TRBJ2-1, the full variable domain is KAGVTQTPRYLIKTRGQQVTLSCSPISGHRSVSWYQQTPGQGLQFLFEYFSETQRNKGNFPGRFSGRQFSNSRSEMNVSTLELGDSALYLCASSLDRVGNEQFFGPGTRLTVL.

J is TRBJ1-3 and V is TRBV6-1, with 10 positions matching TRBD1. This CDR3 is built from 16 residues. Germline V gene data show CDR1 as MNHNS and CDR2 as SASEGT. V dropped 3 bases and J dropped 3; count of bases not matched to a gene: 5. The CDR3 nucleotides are TGTGCCAGCAGTGACCCGACAGGGGGCTTTGGAAACACCATATATTTT. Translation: CASSDPTGGFGNTIYF.

The CDR3 nucleotides are TGTGCCTGGAGTGCCTTACTAGCTCTAACAGATACGCAGTATTTT. Translation gives CAWSALLALTDTQYF. V and J are TRBV30 and TRBJ2-3; weak D call: TRBD2 (6 bases). Germline V gene lookup returns CDR1 GTSNPN and CDR2 SVGIG (reference sequence). The germline V and J ends were trimmed by 1 base and 3 bases, with 14 bases remaining between them. The CDR3 is 15 residues long.

The CDR3 DNA sequence: TGTGCCAGCAGTTTACGACAGGGGGCGAGGGCTTTCTTT. It codes for CASSLRQGARAFF. This chain links TRBV6-5 with TRBJ1-1; TRBD1 aligns across 10 bases. This CDR3 region has 13 residues. V was clipped by 4 bases and J by 11 bases; unmatched bases: 7. CDR1 is MNHEY and CDR2 is SVGAGI in the germline V gene.

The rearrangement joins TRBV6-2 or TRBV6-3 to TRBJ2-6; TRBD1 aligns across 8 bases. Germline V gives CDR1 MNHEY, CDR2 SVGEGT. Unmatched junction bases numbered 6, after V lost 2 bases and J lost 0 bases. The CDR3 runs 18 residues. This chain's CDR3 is CASSYEGQGVSGANVLTF. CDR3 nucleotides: TGTGCCAGCAGTTACGAAGGACAGGGAGTCTCTGGGGCCAACGTCCTGACTTTC.

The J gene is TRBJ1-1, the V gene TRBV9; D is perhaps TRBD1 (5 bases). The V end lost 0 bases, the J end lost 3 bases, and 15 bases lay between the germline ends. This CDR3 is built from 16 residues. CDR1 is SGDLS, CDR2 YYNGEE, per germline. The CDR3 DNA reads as TGTGCCAGCAGCGTAGGTGGCAGGGTTACAGACACTGAAGCTTTCTTT. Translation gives CASSVGGRVTDTEAFF.

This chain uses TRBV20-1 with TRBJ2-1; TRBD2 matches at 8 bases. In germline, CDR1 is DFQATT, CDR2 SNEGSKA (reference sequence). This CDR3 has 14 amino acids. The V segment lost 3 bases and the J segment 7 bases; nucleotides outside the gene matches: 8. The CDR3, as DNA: TGCAGTGCTAGTCTCGGGGGGGGCCGGAATGAGCAGTTCTTC. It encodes CSASLGGGRNEQFF.

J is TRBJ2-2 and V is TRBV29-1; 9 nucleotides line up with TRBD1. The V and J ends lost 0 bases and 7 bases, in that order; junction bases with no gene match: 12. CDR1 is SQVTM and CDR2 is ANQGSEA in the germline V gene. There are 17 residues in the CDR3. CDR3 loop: CSVEDRRTGVGGGELFF. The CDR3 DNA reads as TGCAGCGTTGAAGATCGAAGGACAGGGGTTGGGGGCGGGGAGCTGTTTTTT.

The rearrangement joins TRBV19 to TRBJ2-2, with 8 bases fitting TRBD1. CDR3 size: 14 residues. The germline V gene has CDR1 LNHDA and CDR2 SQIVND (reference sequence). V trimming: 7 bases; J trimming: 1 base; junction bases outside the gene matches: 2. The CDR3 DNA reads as TGTGCCAGTATGGGGACAGGGAACACCGGGGAGCTGTTTTTT. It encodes CASMGTGNTGELFF.

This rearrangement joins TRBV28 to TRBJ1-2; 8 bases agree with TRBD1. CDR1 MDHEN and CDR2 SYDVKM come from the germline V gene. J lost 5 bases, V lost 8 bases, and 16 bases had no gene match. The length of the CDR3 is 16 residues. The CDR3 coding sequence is TGTGCCAGCGTCGCCCACGGGACAGGAAGTGCGTATGGCTACACCTTC. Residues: CASVAHGTGSAYGYTF.

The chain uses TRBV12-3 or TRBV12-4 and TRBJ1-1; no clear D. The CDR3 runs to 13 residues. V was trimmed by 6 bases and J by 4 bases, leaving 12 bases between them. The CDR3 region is CASRGAAGTEAFF. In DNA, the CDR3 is TGTGCCAGCAGGGGTGCGGCGGGCACTGAAGCTTTCTTT.

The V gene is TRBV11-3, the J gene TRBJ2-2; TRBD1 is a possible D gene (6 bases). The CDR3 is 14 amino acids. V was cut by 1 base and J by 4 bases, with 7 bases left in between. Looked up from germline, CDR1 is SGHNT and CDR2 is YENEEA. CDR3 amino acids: CASSLVRGTGELFF. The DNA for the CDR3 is TGTGCCAGCAGCTTAGTCAGGGGCACCGGGGAGCTGTTTTTT.